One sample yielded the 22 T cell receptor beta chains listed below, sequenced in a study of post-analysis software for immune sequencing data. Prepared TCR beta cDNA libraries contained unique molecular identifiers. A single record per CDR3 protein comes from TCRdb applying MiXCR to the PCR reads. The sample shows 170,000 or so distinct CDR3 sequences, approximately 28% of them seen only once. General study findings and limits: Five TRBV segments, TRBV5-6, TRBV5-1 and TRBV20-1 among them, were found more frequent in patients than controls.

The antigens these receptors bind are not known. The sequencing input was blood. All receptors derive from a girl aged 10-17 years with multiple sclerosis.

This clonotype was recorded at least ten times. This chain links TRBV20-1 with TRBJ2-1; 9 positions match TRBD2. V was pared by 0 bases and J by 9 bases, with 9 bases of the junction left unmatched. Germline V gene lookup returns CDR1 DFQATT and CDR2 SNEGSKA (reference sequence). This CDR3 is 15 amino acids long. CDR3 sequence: CSARDRVSGRGEQFF. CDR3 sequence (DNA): TGCAGTGCTAGAGATCGTGTTAGCGGGAGAGGTGAGCAGTTCTTC.

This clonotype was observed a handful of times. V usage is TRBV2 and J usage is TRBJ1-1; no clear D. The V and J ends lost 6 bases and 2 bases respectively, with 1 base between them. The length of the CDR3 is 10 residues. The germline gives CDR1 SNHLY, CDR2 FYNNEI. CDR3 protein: CASSNTEAFF. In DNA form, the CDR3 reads TGTGCCAGCAGCAACACTGAAGCTTTCTTT.

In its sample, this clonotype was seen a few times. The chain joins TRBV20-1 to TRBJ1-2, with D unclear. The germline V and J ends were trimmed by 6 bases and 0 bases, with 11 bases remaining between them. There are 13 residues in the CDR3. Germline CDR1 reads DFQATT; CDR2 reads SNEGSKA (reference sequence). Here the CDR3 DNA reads TGCAGTGCCCTGTCCGGGACTAACTATGGCTACACCTTC. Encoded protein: CSALSGTNYGYTF.

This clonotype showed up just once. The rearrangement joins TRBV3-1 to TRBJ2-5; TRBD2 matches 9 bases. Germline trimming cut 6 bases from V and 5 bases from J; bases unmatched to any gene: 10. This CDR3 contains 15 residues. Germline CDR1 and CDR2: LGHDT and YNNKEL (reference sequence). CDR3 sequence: CASRHLSGSWETQYF. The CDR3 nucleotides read TGTGCCAGCAGGCATCTTAGCGGGAGTTGGGAGACCCAGTACTTC.

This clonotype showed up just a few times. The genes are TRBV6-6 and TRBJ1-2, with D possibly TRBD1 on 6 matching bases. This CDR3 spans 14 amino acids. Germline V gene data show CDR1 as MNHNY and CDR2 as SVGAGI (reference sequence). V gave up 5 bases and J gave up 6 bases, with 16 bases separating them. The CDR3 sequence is CASSGTPSADGYTF. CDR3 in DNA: TGTGCCAGCAGTGGGACACCTAGTGCCGATGGCTACACCTTC.

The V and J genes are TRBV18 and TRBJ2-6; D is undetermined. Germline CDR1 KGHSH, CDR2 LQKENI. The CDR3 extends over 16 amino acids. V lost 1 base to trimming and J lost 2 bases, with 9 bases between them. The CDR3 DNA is TGTGCCAGCTCACCACTTTCCCCCACTGGGGCCAACGTCCTGACTTTC. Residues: CASSPLSPTGANVLTF.

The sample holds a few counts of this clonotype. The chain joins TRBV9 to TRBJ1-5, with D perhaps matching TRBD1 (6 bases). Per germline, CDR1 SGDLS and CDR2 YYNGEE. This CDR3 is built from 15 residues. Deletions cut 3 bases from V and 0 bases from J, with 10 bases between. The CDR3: CASSAGGHSNQPQHF. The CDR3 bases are TGTGCCAGCAGCGCCGGGGGCCATAGCAATCAGCCCCAGCATTTT.

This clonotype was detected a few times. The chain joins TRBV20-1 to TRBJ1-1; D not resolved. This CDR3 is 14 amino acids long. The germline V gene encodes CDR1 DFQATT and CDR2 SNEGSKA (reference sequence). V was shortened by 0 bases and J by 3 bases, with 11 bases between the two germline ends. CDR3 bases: TGCAGTGCTAGAGATCTCCCGGGGTACACTGAAGCTTTCTTT. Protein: CSARDLPGYTEAFF.

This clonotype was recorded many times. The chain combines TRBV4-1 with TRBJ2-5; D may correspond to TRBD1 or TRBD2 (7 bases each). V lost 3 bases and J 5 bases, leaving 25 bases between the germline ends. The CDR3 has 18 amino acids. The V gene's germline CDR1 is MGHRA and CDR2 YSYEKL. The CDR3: CASSQGGDSHAGGETQYF. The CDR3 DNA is TGCGCCAGCAGCCAGGGGGGGGACAGCCACGCGGGTGGTGAGACCCAGTACTTC.

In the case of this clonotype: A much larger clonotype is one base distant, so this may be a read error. In DNA, the CDR3 is TGTGCCAGCGGCTCCGGGACTAGCGGGAGGAATGAGCAGTTCTTC. Amino acids: CASGSGTSGRNEQFF. The chain is built from TRBV12-3 or TRBV12-4 and TRBJ2-1; 15 bases agree with TRBD2. V lost 8 bases, J lost 7 bases, and 6 bases stayed unmatched. This CDR3 has 15 amino acids.

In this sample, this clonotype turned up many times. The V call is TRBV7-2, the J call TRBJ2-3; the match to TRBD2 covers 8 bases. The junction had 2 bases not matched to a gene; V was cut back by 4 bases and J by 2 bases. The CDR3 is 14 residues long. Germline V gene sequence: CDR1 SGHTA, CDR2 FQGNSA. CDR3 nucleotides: TGTGCCAGCAGCTCGGGACTAGTCACAGATACGCAGTATTTT. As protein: CASSSGLVTDTQYF.

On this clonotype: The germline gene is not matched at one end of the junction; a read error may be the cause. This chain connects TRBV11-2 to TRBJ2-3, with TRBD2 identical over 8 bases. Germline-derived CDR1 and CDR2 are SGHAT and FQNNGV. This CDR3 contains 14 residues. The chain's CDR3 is CASSQVLAADTLYF. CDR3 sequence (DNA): TGTGCCAGCAGTCAAGTACTAGCGGCGGATACGCTGTATTTT.

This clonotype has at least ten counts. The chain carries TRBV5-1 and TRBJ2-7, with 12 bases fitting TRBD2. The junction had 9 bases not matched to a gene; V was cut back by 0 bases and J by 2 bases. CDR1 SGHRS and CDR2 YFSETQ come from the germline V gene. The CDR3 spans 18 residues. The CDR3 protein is CASSLETSGRPAAYEQYF. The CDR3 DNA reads TGCGCCAGCAGCTTGGAAACTAGCGGGAGGCCAGCAGCCTACGAGCAGTACTTC.

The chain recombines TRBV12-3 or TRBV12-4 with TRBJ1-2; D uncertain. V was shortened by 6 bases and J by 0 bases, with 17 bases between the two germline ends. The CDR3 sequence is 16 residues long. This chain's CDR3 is CASRTNRDYPNYGYTF. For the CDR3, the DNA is TGTGCCAGCAGGACGAACAGAGACTATCCTAACTATGGCTACACCTTC.

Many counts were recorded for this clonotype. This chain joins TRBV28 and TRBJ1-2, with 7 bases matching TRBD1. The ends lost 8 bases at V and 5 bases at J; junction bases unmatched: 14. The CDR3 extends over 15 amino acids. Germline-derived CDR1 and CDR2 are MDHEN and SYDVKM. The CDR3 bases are TGTGCCAGCTTTACCTCTTGGGACAGAGAGTATGGCTACACCTTC. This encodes CASFTSWDREYGYTF.

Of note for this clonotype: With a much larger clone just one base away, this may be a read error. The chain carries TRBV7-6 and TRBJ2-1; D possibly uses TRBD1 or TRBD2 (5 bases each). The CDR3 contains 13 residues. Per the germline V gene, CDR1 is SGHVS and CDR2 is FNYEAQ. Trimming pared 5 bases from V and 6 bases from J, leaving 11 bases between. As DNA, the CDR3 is TGTGCCAGCAGCGAGGGGATATGCAATGAGCAGTTCTTC. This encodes CASSEGICNEQFF.

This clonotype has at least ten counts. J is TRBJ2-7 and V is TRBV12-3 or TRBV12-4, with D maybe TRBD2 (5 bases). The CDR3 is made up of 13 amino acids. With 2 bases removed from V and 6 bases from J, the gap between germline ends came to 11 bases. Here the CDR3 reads CASSLYSRGEQYF. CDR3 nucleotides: TGTGCCAGCAGTTTATACAGCCGGGGCGAGCAGTACTTC.

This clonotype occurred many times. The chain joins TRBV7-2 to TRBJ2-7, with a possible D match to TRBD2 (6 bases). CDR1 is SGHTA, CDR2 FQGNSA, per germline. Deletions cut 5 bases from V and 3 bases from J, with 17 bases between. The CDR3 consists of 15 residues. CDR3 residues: CASSPEGGARYEQYF. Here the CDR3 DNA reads TGTGCCAGCAGCCCTGAAGGCGGGGCTCGCTACGAGCAGTACTTC.

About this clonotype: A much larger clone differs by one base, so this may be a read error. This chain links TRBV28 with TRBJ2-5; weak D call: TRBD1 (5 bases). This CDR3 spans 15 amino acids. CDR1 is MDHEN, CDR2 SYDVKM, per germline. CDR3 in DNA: TGTGCCGGCAGTCCCCCCTCAGGACAAATGGAGACCCAGTACTTC. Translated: CAGSPPSGQMETQYF.

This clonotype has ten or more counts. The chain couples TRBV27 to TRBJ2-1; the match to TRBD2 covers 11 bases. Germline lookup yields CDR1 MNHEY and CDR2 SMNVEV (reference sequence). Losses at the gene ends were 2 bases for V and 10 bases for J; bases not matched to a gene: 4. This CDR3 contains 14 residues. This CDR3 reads CASSLGTSGIEQFF. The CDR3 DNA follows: TGTGCCAGCAGTTTAGGGACTAGCGGCATAGAGCAGTTCTTC.

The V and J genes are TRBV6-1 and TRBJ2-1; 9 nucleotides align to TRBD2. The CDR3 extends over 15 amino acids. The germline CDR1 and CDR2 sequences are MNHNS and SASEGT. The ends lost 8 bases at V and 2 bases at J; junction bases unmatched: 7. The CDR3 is CASQEREEAYNEQFF. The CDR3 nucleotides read TGTGCCAGCCAGGAGCGGGAGGAAGCCTACAATGAGCAGTTCTTC.

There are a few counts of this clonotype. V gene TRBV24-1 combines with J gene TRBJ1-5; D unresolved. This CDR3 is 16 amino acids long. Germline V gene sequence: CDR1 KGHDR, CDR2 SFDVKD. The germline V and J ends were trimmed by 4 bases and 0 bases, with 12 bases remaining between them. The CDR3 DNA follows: TGTGCCACCAGTGAATTAGAGGGCAGTAGCAATCAGCCCCAGCATTTT. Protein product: CATSELEGSSNQPQHF.